The sample holds one count of the clone carrying this T cell receptor beta chain. Its antigen is still unknown. This specimen belongs to a study of CD4 T cells in relation to SARS-CoV-2 and coronaviruses. Looking at the study overall: The restricting HLA molecule for shared crossreactive spike epitopes was mapped. Study-level findings and limits: Memory recall responses, not primary responses primed in culture, are what the assay detects.

The unexposed donors gave CD4+ T cells in about 2010-2019, prior to COVID-19. The repertoire was sequenced with immunoSEQ multiplex PCR; TCRdb's copy has only in-frame clones and lacks some. The sample has about 59,000 clones; roughly 89% are singletons. The trim removed 0 bases at V and 5 bases at J, leaving 9 bases unmatched. This CDR3 comprises 16 residues. Germline V gene lookup returns CDR1 SGHTS and CDR2 YDEGEE. The sample comprised memory CD4+ T cells from PBMCs. The chain uses TRBV5-8 and TRBJ2-5; 8 bases are shared with TRBD2. The receptor comes from a human donor in good health. The CDR3 spells CASSLGSGGTRETQYF. In nucleotides, the CDR3 is TGTGCCAGCAGCTTGGGGTCGGGAGGGACGCGGGAGACCCAGTACTTC.